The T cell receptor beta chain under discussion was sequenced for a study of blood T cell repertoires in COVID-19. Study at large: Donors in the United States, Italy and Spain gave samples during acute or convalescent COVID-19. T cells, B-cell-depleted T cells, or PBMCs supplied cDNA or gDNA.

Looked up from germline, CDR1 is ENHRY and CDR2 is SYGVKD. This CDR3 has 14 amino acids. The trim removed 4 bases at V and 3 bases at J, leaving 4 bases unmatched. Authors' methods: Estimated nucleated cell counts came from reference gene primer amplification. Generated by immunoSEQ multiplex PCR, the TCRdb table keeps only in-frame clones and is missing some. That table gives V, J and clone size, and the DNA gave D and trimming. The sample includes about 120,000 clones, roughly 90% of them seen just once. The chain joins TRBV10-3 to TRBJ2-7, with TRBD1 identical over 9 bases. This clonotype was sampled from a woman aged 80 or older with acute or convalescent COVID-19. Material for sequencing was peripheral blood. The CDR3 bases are TGTGCCATCAGTGTAAAGGGACAGGGCTACGAGCAGTACTTC. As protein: CAISVKGQGYEQYF.